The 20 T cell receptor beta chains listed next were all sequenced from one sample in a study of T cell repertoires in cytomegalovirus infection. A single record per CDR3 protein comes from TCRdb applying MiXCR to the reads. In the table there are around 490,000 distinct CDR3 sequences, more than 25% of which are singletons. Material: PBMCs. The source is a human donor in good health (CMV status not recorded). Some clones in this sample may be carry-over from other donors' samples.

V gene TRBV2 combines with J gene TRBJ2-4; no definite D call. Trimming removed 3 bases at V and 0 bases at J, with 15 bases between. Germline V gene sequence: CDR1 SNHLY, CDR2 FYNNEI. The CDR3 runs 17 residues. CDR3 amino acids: CASSEMWSPLAKNIQYF. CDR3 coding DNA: TGTGCCAGCAGTGAGATGTGGTCCCCCTTAGCCAAAAACATTCAGTACTTC. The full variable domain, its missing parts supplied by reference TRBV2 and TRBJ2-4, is EPEVTQTPSHQVTQMGQEVILRCVPISNHLYFYWYRQILGQKVEFLVSFYNNEISEKSEIFDDQFSVERPDGSNFTLKIRSTKLEDSAMYFCASSEMWSPLAKNIQYFGAGTRLSVL.

The CDR3, as DNA: TGTGCCAGCAGCTTAGGCAGGGAGCACACTGAAGCTTTCTTT. This encodes CASSLGREHTEAFF. V usage is TRBV7-6 and J usage is TRBJ1-1; D may be TRBD1 (5 bases). CDR3 size: 14 residues. CDR1 SGHVS and CDR2 FNYEAQ come from the germline V gene. V lost 1 base to trimming and J lost 3 bases, with 9 bases between them.

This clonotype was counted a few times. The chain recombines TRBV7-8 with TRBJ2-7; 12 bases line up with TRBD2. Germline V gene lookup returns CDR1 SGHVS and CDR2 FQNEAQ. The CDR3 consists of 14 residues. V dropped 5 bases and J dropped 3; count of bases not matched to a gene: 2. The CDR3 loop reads CASSPSGRVYEQYV. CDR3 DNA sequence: TGTGCCAGCAGCCCTAGCGGGAGGGTCTACGAGCAGTACGTC.

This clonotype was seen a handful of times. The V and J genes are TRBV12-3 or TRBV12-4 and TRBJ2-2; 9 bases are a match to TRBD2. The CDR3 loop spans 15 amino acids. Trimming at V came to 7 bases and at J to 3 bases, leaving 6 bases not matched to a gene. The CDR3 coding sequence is TGTGCCAGCACGGAACTAGCGGGTGACACCGGGGAGCTGTTTTTT. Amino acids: CASTELAGDTGELFF.

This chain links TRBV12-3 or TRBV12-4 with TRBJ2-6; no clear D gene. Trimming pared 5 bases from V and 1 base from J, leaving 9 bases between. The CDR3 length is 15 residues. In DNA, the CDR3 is TGTGCCAGCAGTGCAGACAATTCTGGGGCCAACGTCCTGACTTTC. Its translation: CASSADNSGANVLTF.

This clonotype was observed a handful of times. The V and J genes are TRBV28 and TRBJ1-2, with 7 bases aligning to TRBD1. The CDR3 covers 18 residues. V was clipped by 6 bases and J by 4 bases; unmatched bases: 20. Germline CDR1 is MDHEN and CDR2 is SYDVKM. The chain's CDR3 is CASRDTGDSGPYIYGYTF. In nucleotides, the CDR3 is TGTGCCAGCAGAGACACAGGGGACTCGGGACCGTATATCTATGGCTACACCTTC.

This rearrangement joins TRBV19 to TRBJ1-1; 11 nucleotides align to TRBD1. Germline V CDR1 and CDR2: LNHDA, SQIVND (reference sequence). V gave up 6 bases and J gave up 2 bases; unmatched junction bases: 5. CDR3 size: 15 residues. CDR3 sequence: CASSWDRGGNTEAFF. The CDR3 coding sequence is TGTGCCAGTAGCTGGGACAGGGGGGGAAACACTGAAGCTTTCTTT. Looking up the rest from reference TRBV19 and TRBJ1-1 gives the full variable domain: DGGITQSPKYLFRKEGQNVTLSCEQNLNHDAMYWYRQDPGQGLRLIYYSQIVNDFQKGDIAEGYSVSREKKESFPLTVTSAQKNPTAFYLCASSWDRGGNTEAFFGQGTRLTVV.

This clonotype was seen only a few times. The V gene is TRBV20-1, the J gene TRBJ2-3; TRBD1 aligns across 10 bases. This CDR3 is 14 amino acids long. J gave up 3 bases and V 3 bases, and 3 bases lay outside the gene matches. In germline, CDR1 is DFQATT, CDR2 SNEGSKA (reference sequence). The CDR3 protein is CSASRQGATDTQYF. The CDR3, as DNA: TGCAGTGCTAGTCGACAGGGGGCAACAGATACGCAGTATTTT.

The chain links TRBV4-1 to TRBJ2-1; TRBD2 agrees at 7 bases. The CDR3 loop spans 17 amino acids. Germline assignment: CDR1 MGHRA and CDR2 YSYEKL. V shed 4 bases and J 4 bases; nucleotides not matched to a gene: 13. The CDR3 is CASSPRMVAGEYNEQFF. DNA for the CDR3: TGCGCCAGCAGCCCTCGTATGGTAGCGGGTGAATACAATGAGCAGTTCTTC.

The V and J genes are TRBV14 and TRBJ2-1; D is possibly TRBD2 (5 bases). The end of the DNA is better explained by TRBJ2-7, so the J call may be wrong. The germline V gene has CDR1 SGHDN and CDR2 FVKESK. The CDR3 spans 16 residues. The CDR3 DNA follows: TGTGCCAGCAGCCACCTGGACTCGAGAACCTACAATGAGCAGTACTTC. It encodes CASSHLDSRTYNEQYF.

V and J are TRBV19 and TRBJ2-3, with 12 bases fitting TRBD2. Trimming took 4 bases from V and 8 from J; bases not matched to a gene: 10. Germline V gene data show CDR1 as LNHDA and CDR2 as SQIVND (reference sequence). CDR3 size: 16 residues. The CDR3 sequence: CASSTGLAGLGLTQYF. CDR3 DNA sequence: TGTGCCAGTAGTACCGGACTAGCGGGACTCGGGCTTACGCAGTATTTT.

CDR3 protein: CASSLGDYRYNEQFF. The CDR3 region has the DNA TGTGCCAGCAGCTTAGGGGACTACCGCTACAATGAGCAGTTCTTC. The chain uses TRBV7-7 and TRBJ2-1, with 7 nucleotides matching TRBD2. Unmatched junction bases numbered 3, after V lost 1 base and J lost 3 bases. The CDR3 sequence is 15 residues long. The germline V gene encodes CDR1 SSHAT and CDR2 FNYEAQ (reference sequence). Using reference TRBV7-7 and TRBJ2-1 for the parts outside the CDR3, the full variable domain is GAGVSQSPRYKVTKRGQDVTLRCDPISSHATLYWYQQALGQGPEFLTYFNYEAQPDKSGLPSDRFSAERPEGSISTLTIQRTEQRDSAMYRCASSLGDYRYNEQFFGPGTRLTVL.

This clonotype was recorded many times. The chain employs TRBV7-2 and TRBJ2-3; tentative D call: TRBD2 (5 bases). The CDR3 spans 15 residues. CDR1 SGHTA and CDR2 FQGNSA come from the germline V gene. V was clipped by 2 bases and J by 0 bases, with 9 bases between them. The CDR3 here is CASSLSSSSTDTQYF. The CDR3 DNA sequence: TGTGCCAGCAGCTTATCTAGCTCTAGCACAGATACGCAGTATTTT. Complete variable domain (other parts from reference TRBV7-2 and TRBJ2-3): GAGVSQSPSNKVTEKGKDVELRCDPISGHTALYWYRQSLGQGLEFLIYFQGNSAPDKSGLPSDRFSAERTGGSVSTLTIQRTQQEDSAVYLCASSLSSSSTDTQYFGPGTRLTVL.

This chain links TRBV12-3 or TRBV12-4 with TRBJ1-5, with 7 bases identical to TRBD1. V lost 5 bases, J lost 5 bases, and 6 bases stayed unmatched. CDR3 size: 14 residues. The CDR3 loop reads CASSRPGGDQPQHF. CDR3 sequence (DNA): TGTGCCAGCAGTCGGCCAGGGGGGGATCAGCCCCAGCATTTT.

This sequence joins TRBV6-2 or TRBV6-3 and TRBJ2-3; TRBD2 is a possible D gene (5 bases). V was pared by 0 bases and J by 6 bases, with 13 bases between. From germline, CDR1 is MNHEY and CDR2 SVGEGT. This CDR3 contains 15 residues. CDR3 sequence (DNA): TGTGCCAGCAGTTACTCTCACCGGGATTTGGATACGCAGTATTTT. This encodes CASSYSHRDLDTQYF.

The CDR3 DNA reads as TGTGCCAGCGCCCCTCCGGGACTAGCCCACAATGAGCAGTTCTTC. It yields the protein CASAPPGLAHNEQFF. The V call is TRBV5-5, the J call TRBJ2-1, with TRBD2 matching over 9 bases. The V gene end was trimmed by 7 bases and the J gene end by 5 bases; junction bases not matched to a gene: 10. CDR1 is SGHKS, CDR2 YYEKEE, per germline (reference sequence). The CDR3 is 15 residues long.

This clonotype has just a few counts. In DNA form, the CDR3 reads TGTGCCAGTAGTCCAGCATGGGGGAGCAATCAGCCCCAGCATTTT. Amino acids: CASSPAWGSNQPQHF. The chain uses TRBV19 and TRBJ1-5; D might be TRBD1 (5 bases). This CDR3 comprises 15 residues. Trimming pared 5 bases from V and 1 base from J, leaving 12 bases between. CDR1 and CDR2 (germline): LNHDA, SQIVND (reference sequence).

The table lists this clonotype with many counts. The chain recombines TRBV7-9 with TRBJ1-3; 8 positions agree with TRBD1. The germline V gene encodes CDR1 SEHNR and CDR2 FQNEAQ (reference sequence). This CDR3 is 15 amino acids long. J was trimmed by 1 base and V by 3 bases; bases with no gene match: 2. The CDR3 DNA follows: TGTGCCAGCAGCTTGCAGGGGGCTTCTGGAAACACCATATATTTT. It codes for CASSLQGASGNTIYF.

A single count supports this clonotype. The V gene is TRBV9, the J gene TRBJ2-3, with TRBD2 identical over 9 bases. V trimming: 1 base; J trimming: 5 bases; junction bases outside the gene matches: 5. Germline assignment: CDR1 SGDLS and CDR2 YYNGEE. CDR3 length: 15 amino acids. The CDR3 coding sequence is TGTGCCAGCAGCGTACCCGCAGCGGGAGGAGATACGCAGTATTTT. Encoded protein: CASSVPAAGGDTQYF.

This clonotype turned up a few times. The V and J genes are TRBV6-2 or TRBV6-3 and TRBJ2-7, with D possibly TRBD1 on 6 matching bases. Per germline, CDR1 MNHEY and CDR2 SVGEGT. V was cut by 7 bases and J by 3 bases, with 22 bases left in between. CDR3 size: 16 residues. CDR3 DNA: TGTGCCAGCACCCCGGTGGACAGTCCTGGCCGCTACGAGCAGTACTTC. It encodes CASTPVDSPGRYEQYF.